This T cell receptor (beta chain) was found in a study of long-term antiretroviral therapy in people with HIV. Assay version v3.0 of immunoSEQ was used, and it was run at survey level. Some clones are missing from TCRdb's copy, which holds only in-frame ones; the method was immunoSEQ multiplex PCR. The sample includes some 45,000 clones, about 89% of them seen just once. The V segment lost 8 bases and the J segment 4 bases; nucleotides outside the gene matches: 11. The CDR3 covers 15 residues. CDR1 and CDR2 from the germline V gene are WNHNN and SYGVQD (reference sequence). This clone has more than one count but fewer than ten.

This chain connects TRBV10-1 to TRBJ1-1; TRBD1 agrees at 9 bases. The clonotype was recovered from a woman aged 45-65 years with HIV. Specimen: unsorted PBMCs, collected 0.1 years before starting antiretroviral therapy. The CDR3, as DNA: TGCGCCAGCGCGGACAGGGGATTTGGTGTCACTGAAGCTTTCTTT. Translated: CASADRGFGVTEAFF.